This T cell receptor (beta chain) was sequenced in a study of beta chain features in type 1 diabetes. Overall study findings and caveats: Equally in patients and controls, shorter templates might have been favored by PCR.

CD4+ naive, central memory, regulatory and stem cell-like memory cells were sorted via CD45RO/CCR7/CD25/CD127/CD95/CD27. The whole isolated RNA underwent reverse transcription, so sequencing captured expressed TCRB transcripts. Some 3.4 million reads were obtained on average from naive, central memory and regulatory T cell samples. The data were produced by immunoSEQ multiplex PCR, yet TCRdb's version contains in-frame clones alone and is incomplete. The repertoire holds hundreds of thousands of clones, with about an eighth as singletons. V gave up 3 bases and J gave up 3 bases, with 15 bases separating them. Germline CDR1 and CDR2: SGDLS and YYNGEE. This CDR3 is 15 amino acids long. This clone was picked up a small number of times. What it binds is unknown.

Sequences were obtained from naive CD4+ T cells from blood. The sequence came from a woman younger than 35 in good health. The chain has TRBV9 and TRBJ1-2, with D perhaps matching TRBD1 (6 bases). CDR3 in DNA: TGTGCCAGCAGCGAACAGGGTTTCCTCTACTATGGCTACACCTTC. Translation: CASSEQGFLYYGYTF.